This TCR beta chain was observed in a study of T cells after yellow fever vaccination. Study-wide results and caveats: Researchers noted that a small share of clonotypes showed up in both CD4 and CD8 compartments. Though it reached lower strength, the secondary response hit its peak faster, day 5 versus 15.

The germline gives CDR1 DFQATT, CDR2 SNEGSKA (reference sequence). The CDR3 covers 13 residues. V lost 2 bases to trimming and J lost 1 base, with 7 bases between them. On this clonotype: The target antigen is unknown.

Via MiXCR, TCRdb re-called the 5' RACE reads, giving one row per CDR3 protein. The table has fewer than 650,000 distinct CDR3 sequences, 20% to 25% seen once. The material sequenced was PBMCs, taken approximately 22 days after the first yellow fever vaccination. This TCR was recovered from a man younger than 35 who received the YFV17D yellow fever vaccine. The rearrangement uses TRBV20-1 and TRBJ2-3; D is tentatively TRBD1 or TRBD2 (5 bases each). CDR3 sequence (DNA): TGCAGTGCTAGACGGGACGGCACAGATACGCAGTATTTT. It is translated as CSARRDGTDTQYF.